A single sample gave rise to the 2 T cell receptor beta chains below, sequenced in a study of CD8+ T cells in alopecia areata. Specified treatment: oral pan-JAK inhibitor, 5-10 mg twice daily. Once RNA had been extracted, it was reverse transcribed into cDNA to act as the sequencing template. TCRdb keeps only in-frame clones here, not all; method: immunoSEQ multiplex PCR. The repertoire holds fewer than 150,000 clones, 82% seen once, with about 25% in the top ten. The source was CD8+ T cells sorted from blood, collected at week 4, from a patient treated with tofacitinib. The receptor source for this set is a human donor with alopecia areata.

The chain carries TRBV19 and TRBJ1-5; D possibly corresponds to TRBD1 (5 bases). V was shortened by 3 bases and J by 7 bases, with 10 bases between the two germline ends. Germline V gives CDR1 LNHDA, CDR2 SQIVND (reference sequence). The CDR3 totals 13 residues. CDR3 bases: TGTGCCAGTAGTATCGTTAGGGGACAGCCCCAGCATTTT. Translating gives CASSIVRGQPQHF.

This chain connects TRBV9 to TRBJ2-3; D tentatively reads TRBD1 or TRBD2 (6 bases each). Looked up from germline, CDR1 is SGDLS and CDR2 is YYNGEE. Trimming left V 0 bases short and J 3 bases short, with 11 bases between. The CDR3 length is 15 residues. In DNA form, the CDR3 reads TGTGCCAGCAGCGTAGGGGGGGCCGATACAGATACGCAGTATTTT. Residues: CASSVGGADTDTQYF. The full variable domain, in which reference TRBV9 and TRBJ2-3 provide the parts outside the CDR3, is DSGVTQTPKHLITATGQRVTLRCSPRSGDLSVYWYQQSLDQGLQFLIQYYNGEERAKGNILERFSAQQFPDLHSELNLSSLELGDSALYFCASSVGGADTDTQYFGPGTRLTVL.